Listed below are T cell receptor beta chains from one sample, sequenced in a study of T cell repertoires in ileal Crohn's disease. Produced via immunoSEQ multiplex PCR; TCRdb's table is partial and in-frame only. The sample includes over 8,000 clones, about 84% of them seen just once. The sample taken for sequencing was ileal tissue. The receptors were sampled from an adult with Crohn's disease. CDR3s include the opening cysteine and the closing phenylalanine or tryptophan. The order of the fields is V gene, D gene, J gene, clone size, CDR3 DNA, CDR3 protein. D genes are given only for firm matches. Rows may omit the clone size; those that give it use once, few, many or a size class.

>TRBV29-1|-|TRBJ2-3|few
TGCAGCGTCGATAGCAGTAGCACAGATACGCAGTATTTT
CSVDSSSTDTQYF
>TRBV5-4|-|TRBJ2-7|-
TGTGCCAGCAGCACTTTGCCAGGGGACGTTTTTTACGAGCAGTACTTC
CASSTLPGDVFYEQYF
>TRBV7-9|-|TRBJ2-1|-
TGTGCCAGCAGCTTTGGGGTTTACAATGAGCAGTTCTTC
CASSFGVYNEQFF
>TRBV25-1|-|TRBJ2-4|-
TGTGCCAGCAGTGGCTCAACAGGACAGCTAGCCAAAAACATTCAGTACTTC
CASSGSTGQLAKNIQYF
>TRBV7-9|-|TRBJ1-1|once
TGTGCCAGCAGCTTGAGGGCAGGACTGCTGAACACTGAAGCTTTCTTT
CASSLRAGLLNTEAFF
>TRBV6-1|-|TRBJ1-1|-
TGTGCCAGCAGTGCCGTGGCGGTCGGACGGGGTAGTTCTGAAGCTTTCTTT
CASSAVAVGRGSSEAFF
>TRBV27|-|TRBJ2-7|-
TGTGCCAGCAGCTCAACTAGTTTCCCCTACGAGCAGTACTTC
CASSSTSFPYEQYF
>TRBV27|-|TRBJ2-1|-
TGTGCCAGTCTCTCGCGGTCGAATAACTACAATGAGCAGTTCTTC
CASLSRSNNYNEQFF
>TRBV30|-|TRBJ1-1|few
TGTGCCTGGAGTGTACTTCAAGGGGGATCTGAAGCTTTCTTT
CAWSVLQGGSEAFF
>TRBV5-6|-|TRBJ1-1|-
TGTGCCAGCAGCTTACCTGGGGGCTCGAACACTGAAGCTTTCTTT
CASSLPGGSNTEAFF
>TRBV5-1|-|TRBJ1-1|few
TGCGCCAGCAGTGCATTACCGGGACACGCGAACACTGAAGCTTTCTTT
CASSALPGHANTEAFF
>TRBV5-8|TRBD1|TRBJ2-6|-
TGTGCCAGCAGCAGGGGGCTTCGTGGGGCCAACGTCCTGACTTTC
CASSRGLRGANVLTF
>TRBV28|-|TRBJ2-3|-
TGTGCCAGCCCCGATCCAAACACAGATACGCAGTATTTT
CASPDPNTDTQYF
>TRBV7-2|-|TRBJ2-1|once
TGTGCCAGCAGCTTAGCTGGATCCTACAATGAGCAGTTCTTC
CASSLAGSYNEQFF
>TRBV7-9|TRBD2|TRBJ2-1|-
TGTGCCAGCACCAAAAGTCTGGGCGGGAGTGCAGATGAGCAGTTCTTC
CASTKSLGGSADEQFF